A selection of T cell receptor beta chains follows, all from one sample in a study of siplizumab effects on memory and regulatory T cells. Here immunoSEQ multiplex PCR was the method, and the copy in TCRdb shows in-frame clones only, minus some. The sample holds just over 60,000 clones, roughly 85% seen once. Sample: memory CD4+ T cells sorted from blood. The receptors were sampled from a human donor in good health. Both conserved end residues are part of each CDR3. Fields, in order: V gene, D gene, clone size, J gene, CDR3 protein, CDR3 DNA. A D gene is named only where the DNA matches it firmly. Size tells how often a clone was seen (once, few, many) or the class of an expanded clone, and some rows leave it out.

v_call: TRBV27; d_call: TRBD1; clone_size: NA; j_call: TRBJ2-2; cdr3_aa: CASMIWAGIDRGTGELFF; cdr3_nt: TGTGCCAGCATGATTTGGGCCGGAATAGACAGGGGCACCGGGGAGCTGTTTTTT
v_call: TRBV5-1; d_call: NA; clone_size: NA; j_call: TRBJ2-5; cdr3_aa: CASSLGGRGIETQYF; cdr3_nt: TGCGCCAGCAGCTTGGGAGGGCGCGGTATTGAGACCCAGTACTTC
v_call: TRBV6-5; d_call: TRBD2; clone_size: NA; j_call: TRBJ2-7; cdr3_aa: CASSQTSGTQYF; cdr3_nt: TGTGCCAGCAGTCAGACTAGCGGAACACAGTACTTC
v_call: TRBV7-3; d_call: NA; clone_size: NA; j_call: TRBJ2-1; cdr3_aa: CASSYSGNGAGSREQFF; cdr3_nt: TGTGCCAGCAGCTATAGTGGCAATGGGGCAGGGTCCCGTGAGCAGTTCTTC
v_call: TRBV7-3; d_call: NA; clone_size: NA; j_call: TRBJ1-6; cdr3_aa: CASSSLPGRADSPLHF; cdr3_nt: TGTGCCAGCAGCTCTCTACCGGGACGGGCGGATTCACCCCTCCACTTT
v_call: TRBV20-1; d_call: NA; clone_size: NA; j_call: TRBJ1-1; cdr3_aa: CSARARGEAFF; cdr3_nt: TGCAGTGCTAGAGCGCGGGGTGAAGCTTTCTTT
v_call: TRBV20-1; d_call: NA; clone_size: NA; j_call: TRBJ1-5; cdr3_aa: CSASTGSPQHF; cdr3_nt: TGCAGTGCTAGTACAGGCTCGCCCCAGCATTTT
v_call: TRBV27; d_call: NA; clone_size: NA; j_call: TRBJ1-1; cdr3_aa: CASSPLGGGRRAFF; cdr3_nt: TGTGCCAGCAGTCCGCTGGGGGGGGGACGTAGGGCTTTCTTT
v_call: TRBV28; d_call: NA; clone_size: NA; j_call: TRBJ1-2; cdr3_aa: CASSFGSNYGYTF; cdr3_nt: TGTGCCAGCAGTTTTGGTTCGAACTATGGCTACACCTTC
v_call: TRBV19; d_call: NA; clone_size: once; j_call: TRBJ1-1; cdr3_aa: CASSGSGDWDAFF; cdr3_nt: TGTGCCAGTAGTGGGAGCGGAGACTGGGATGCTTTCTTT
v_call: TRBV5-1; d_call: NA; clone_size: NA; j_call: TRBJ2-3; cdr3_aa: CASSLSSTDTQYF; cdr3_nt: TGCGCCAGCAGCTTGTCAAGCACAGATACGCAGTATTTT
v_call: TRBV7-3; d_call: NA; clone_size: NA; j_call: TRBJ1-1; cdr3_aa: CASSFSVLNTEAFF; cdr3_nt: TGTGCCAGCAGCTTTTCCGTTCTGAACACTGAAGCTTTCTTT
v_call: TRBV4-2; d_call: NA; clone_size: NA; j_call: TRBJ1-2; cdr3_aa: CASSPPAEGVRYGYTF; cdr3_nt: TGTGCCAGCAGCCCGCCTGCGGAGGGCGTGCGCTATGGCTACACCTTC
v_call: TRBV6-5; d_call: NA; clone_size: NA; j_call: TRBJ1-6; cdr3_aa: CASSYSSRVGDSPLHF; cdr3_nt: TGTGCCAGCAGTTACTCGTCCAGGGTGGGAGATTCACCTCTCCACTTT
v_call: TRBV19; d_call: TRBD1; clone_size: NA; j_call: TRBJ1-3; cdr3_aa: CASSQQTGHGNTIYF; cdr3_nt: TGTGCCAGTAGTCAACAGACAGGGCATGGAAACACCATATATTTT
v_call: TRBV5-1; d_call: TRBD2; clone_size: once; j_call: TRBJ2-1; cdr3_aa: CASSLLAGGYNEQFF; cdr3_nt: TGCGCCAGCAGCTTGCTAGCGGGGGGTTACAATGAGCAGTTCTTC
v_call: TRBV28; d_call: TRBD1; clone_size: NA; j_call: TRBJ2-7; cdr3_aa: CASSPTGTGSYEQYF; cdr3_nt: TGTGCCAGCAGCCCGACCGGGACAGGTTCGTACGAGCAGTACTTC
v_call: TRBV13; d_call: NA; clone_size: NA; j_call: TRBJ2-7; cdr3_aa: CASSFYEQTGQYF; cdr3_nt: TGTGCCAGCAGCTTTTATGAGCAGACGGGGCAGTACTTC
v_call: TRBV25-1; d_call: TRBD1; clone_size: NA; j_call: TRBJ1-2; cdr3_aa: CARRQGTANYGYTF; cdr3_nt: TGTGCCAGGAGACAGGGTACGGCCAACTATGGCTACACCTTC
v_call: TRBV11-3; d_call: NA; clone_size: NA; j_call: TRBJ2-2; cdr3_aa: CASSSHKRATGELFF; cdr3_nt: TGTGCCAGCAGCTCGCATAAGCGGGCCACCGGGGAGCTGTTTTTT
v_call: TRBV18; d_call: NA; clone_size: once; j_call: TRBJ2-5; cdr3_aa: CASSPQASRETQYF; cdr3_nt: TGTGCCAGCTCACCACAGGCTTCTCGAGAGACCCAGTACTTC
v_call: TRBV14; d_call: NA; clone_size: NA; j_call: TRBJ2-1; cdr3_aa: CASSQGQRSYNEQFF; cdr3_nt: TGTGCCAGCAGCCAAGGGCAGCGGAGCTACAATGAGCAGTTCTTC
v_call: TRBV7-7; d_call: TRBD1; clone_size: NA; j_call: TRBJ2-5; cdr3_aa: CASSLGDSQETQYF; cdr3_nt: TGTGCCAGCAGCTTAGGGGACAGCCAAGAGACCCAGTACTTC
v_call: TRBV23-1; d_call: NA; clone_size: NA; j_call: TRBJ2-7; cdr3_aa: CASSQRGPQYF; cdr3_nt: TGCGCCAGCAGTCAACGGGGGCCACAGTACTTC
v_call: TRBV19; d_call: NA; clone_size: few; j_call: TRBJ2-3; cdr3_aa: CASAGGLTDTQYF; cdr3_nt: TGTGCCAGTGCCGGAGGGCTAACAGATACGCAGTATTTT
v_call: TRBV6-5; d_call: NA; clone_size: NA; j_call: TRBJ2-1; cdr3_aa: CASSYSGRIAPRQFF; cdr3_nt: TGTGCCAGCAGTTACTCCGGACGTATTGCCCCCCGCCAGTTCTTC
v_call: TRBV6-5; d_call: NA; clone_size: NA; j_call: TRBJ1-6; cdr3_aa: CASSYLRGSPLHF; cdr3_nt: TGTGCCAGCAGTTATCTGAGGGGTTCACCCCTCCACTTT
v_call: TRBV10-3; d_call: NA; clone_size: NA; j_call: TRBJ2-1; cdr3_aa: CAISESGVNEQFF; cdr3_nt: TGTGCCATCAGTGAGTCGGGGGTCAATGAGCAGTTCTTC
v_call: TRBV29-1; d_call: TRBD1; clone_size: NA; j_call: TRBJ1-3; cdr3_aa: CSVRQGVSGNTIYF; cdr3_nt: TGCAGCGTTCGACAGGGTGTCTCTGGAAACACCATATATTTT
v_call: TRBV7-8; d_call: TRBD1; clone_size: NA; j_call: TRBJ1-1; cdr3_aa: CASSPWDRGGVNTEAFF; cdr3_nt: TGTGCCAGCAGCCCATGGGACAGGGGGGGAGTGAACACTGAAGCTTTCTTT
v_call: TRBV6-1; d_call: NA; clone_size: NA; j_call: TRBJ2-4; cdr3_aa: CASSEATVAKNIQYF; cdr3_nt: TGTGCCAGCAGTGAGGCCACGGTAGCCAAAAACATTCAGTACTTC
v_call: TRBV25-1; d_call: TRBD2; clone_size: NA; j_call: TRBJ2-5; cdr3_aa: CASSTSGGSRETQYF; cdr3_nt: TGTGCCAGCAGTACTAGCGGGGGGAGTAGGGAGACCCAGTACTTC
v_call: TRBV20-1; d_call: NA; clone_size: NA; j_call: TRBJ2-1; cdr3_aa: CSARDSYTDFF; cdr3_nt: TGCAGTGCTAGAGATAGTTACACCGATTTCTTC
v_call: TRBV4-1; d_call: TRBD1; clone_size: NA; j_call: TRBJ2-1; cdr3_aa: CASSSTRDRGYNEQFF; cdr3_nt: TGCGCCAGCAGCTCAACCCGGGACAGGGGTTACAATGAGCAGTTCTTC
v_call: TRBV7-9; d_call: TRBD1; clone_size: once; j_call: TRBJ1-4; cdr3_aa: CASSSGQANEKLFF; cdr3_nt: TGTGCCAGCAGTTCGGGACAGGCTAATGAAAAACTGTTTTTT
v_call: TRBV2; d_call: NA; clone_size: few; j_call: TRBJ1-1; cdr3_aa: CASKLGMNTEAFF; cdr3_nt: TGTGCCAGCAAGCTGGGGATGAACACTGAAGCTTTCTTT
v_call: TRBV7-9; d_call: TRBD2; clone_size: NA; j_call: TRBJ2-3; cdr3_aa: CASSLGSGGVTDTQYF; cdr3_nt: TGTGCCAGCAGCTTAGGTAGCGGGGGGGTCACAGATACGCAGTATTTT
v_call: TRBV5-1; d_call: NA; clone_size: NA; j_call: TRBJ2-3; cdr3_aa: CASSLSGTTSTDTQYF; cdr3_nt: TGCGCCAGCAGCTTGTCGGGGACCACTAGCACAGATACGCAGTATTTT
v_call: TRBV11-3; d_call: NA; clone_size: NA; j_call: TRBJ2-7; cdr3_aa: CASSREQGSEQYF; cdr3_nt: TGTGCCAGCAGCCGCGAACAGGGATCAGAGCAGTACTTC
v_call: TRBV6-5; d_call: NA; clone_size: once; j_call: TRBJ1-2; cdr3_aa: CASSWDTTTFNYGYTF; cdr3_nt: TGTGCCAGCAGTTGGGACACCACAACTTTTAACTATGGCTACACCTTC
v_call: TRBV6-6; d_call: NA; clone_size: NA; j_call: TRBJ1-6; cdr3_aa: CASSYSAGPTLHF; cdr3_nt: TGTGCCAGCAGTTACTCGGCAGGGCCGACCCTCCACTTT
v_call: TRBV7-6; d_call: TRBD1; clone_size: NA; j_call: TRBJ2-1; cdr3_aa: CASSLTTTGLEQFF; cdr3_nt: TGTGCCAGCAGCTTAACTACGACAGGGCTTGAGCAGTTCTTC
v_call: TRBV4-3; d_call: NA; clone_size: NA; j_call: TRBJ1-2; cdr3_aa: CASSQDQWSFYGYTF; cdr3_nt: TGCGCCAGCAGCCAAGATCAATGGTCCTTCTATGGCTACACCTTC
v_call: TRBV4-1; d_call: NA; clone_size: NA; j_call: TRBJ2-3; cdr3_aa: CASSQNQGGDTHTQYF; cdr3_nt: TGCGCCAGCAGCCAGAATCAGGGGGGAGACACACATACGCAGTATTTT
v_call: TRBV7-2; d_call: NA; clone_size: few; j_call: TRBJ2-1; cdr3_aa: CASSLVSGSRGYNEQFF; cdr3_nt: TGTGCCAGCAGCTTAGTTTCGGGGAGCAGGGGTTACAATGAGCAGTTCTTC
v_call: TRBV14; d_call: NA; clone_size: NA; j_call: TRBJ1-6; cdr3_aa: CASSPRGAPGSPLHF; cdr3_nt: TGTGCCAGCAGCCCGCGTGGGGCCCCAGGCTCACCCCTCCACTTT
v_call: TRBV5-6; d_call: TRBD1; clone_size: NA; j_call: TRBJ1-2; cdr3_aa: CASSPSGQGLRGYTF; cdr3_nt: TGTGCCAGCAGCCCATCGGGACAGGGTTTACGTGGCTACACCTTC
v_call: TRBV6-1; d_call: TRBD1; clone_size: NA; j_call: TRBJ1-6; cdr3_aa: CASSGKGTVNSPLHF; cdr3_nt: TGTGCCAGCAGTGGAAAGGGGACAGTTAATTCACCCCTCCACTTT
v_call: TRBV28; d_call: TRBD1; clone_size: NA; j_call: TRBJ1-2; cdr3_aa: CASSLTGSNYGYTF; cdr3_nt: TGTGCCAGCAGCCTGACAGGGAGTAACTATGGCTACACCTTC
v_call: TRBV19; d_call: NA; clone_size: NA; j_call: TRBJ1-5; cdr3_aa: CASKGGAYQPQHF; cdr3_nt: TGTGCCAGTAAGGGAGGGGCTTATCAGCCCCAGCATTTT
v_call: TRBV5-6; d_call: NA; clone_size: NA; j_call: TRBJ1-4; cdr3_aa: CASSLEGQGRQKKLFF; cdr3_nt: TGTGCCAGCAGCTTGGAGGGGCAGGGGCGCCAGAAAAAACTGTTTTTT
v_call: TRBV29-1; d_call: NA; clone_size: NA; j_call: TRBJ2-1; cdr3_aa: CSAMRQGGNEQFF; cdr3_nt: TGCAGCGCAATGAGACAGGGAGGGAATGAGCAGTTCTTC
v_call: TRBV28; d_call: NA; clone_size: NA; j_call: TRBJ2-5; cdr3_aa: CASSLSGTETQYF; cdr3_nt: TGTGCCAGCAGTTTATCGGGGACAGAGACCCAGTACTTC
v_call: TRBV5-1; d_call: TRBD1; clone_size: NA; j_call: TRBJ1-5; cdr3_aa: CASSSGGQDSQPQHF; cdr3_nt: TGCGCCAGCAGCTCGGGGGGACAGGATAGCCAGCCCCAGCATTTT
v_call: TRBV10-1; d_call: NA; clone_size: few; j_call: TRBJ2-7; cdr3_aa: CASSAPYEQYF; cdr3_nt: TGCGCCAGCAGCGCGCCCTACGAGCAGTACTTC
v_call: TRBV5-4; d_call: NA; clone_size: NA; j_call: TRBJ2-1; cdr3_aa: CASSWDQLSYNEQFF; cdr3_nt: TGTGCCAGCAGCTGGGATCAGCTCTCCTACAATGAGCAGTTCTTC
v_call: TRBV10-3; d_call: TRBD2; clone_size: NA; j_call: TRBJ2-7; cdr3_aa: CAISTSGGMNEQYF; cdr3_nt: TGTGCCATCAGTACTAGCGGGGGGATGAACGAGCAGTACTTC
v_call: TRBV21-1; d_call: NA; clone_size: NA; j_call: TRBJ1-5; cdr3_aa: CASSKGLCGLVFQPQHF; cdr3_nt: TGTGCCAGCAGCAAGGGTCTGTGCGGGCTCGTGTTTCAGCCCCAGCATTTT
v_call: TRBV9; d_call: NA; clone_size: NA; j_call: TRBJ1-1; cdr3_aa: CASSVDGRTNTEAFF; cdr3_nt: TGTGCCAGCAGCGTGGACGGACGGACCAACACTGAAGCTTTCTTT
v_call: TRBV25-1; d_call: TRBD1; clone_size: NA; j_call: TRBJ2-7; cdr3_aa: CASSEWGRGQGGEQYF; cdr3_nt: TGTGCCAGCAGTGAATGGGGGAGGGGACAGGGAGGCGAGCAGTACTTC